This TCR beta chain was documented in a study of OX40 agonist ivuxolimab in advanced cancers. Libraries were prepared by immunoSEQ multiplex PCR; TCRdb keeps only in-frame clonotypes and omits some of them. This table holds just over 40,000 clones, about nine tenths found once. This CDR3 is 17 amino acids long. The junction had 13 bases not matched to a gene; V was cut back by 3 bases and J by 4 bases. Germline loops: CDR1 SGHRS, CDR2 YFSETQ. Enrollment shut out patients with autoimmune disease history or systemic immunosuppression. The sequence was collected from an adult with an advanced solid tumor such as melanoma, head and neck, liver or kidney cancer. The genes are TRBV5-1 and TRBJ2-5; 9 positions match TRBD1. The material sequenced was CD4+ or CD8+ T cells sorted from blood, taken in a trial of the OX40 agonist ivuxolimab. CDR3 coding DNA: TGCGCCAGCAGCTCACCGGGACAGGGAATTTTGGGAGAGACCCAGTACTTC. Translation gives CASSSPGQGILGETQYF.